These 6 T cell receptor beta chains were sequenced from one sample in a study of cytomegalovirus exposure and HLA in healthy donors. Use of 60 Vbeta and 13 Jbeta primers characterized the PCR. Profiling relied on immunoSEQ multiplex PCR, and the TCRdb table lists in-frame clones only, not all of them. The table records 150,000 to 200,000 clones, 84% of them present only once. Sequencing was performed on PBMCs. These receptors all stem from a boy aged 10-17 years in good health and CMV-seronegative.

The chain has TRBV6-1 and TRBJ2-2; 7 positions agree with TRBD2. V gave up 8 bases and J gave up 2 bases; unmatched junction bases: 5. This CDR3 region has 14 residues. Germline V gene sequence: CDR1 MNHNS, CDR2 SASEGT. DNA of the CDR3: TGTGCCAGCGGGGGGGGAATAAACACCGGGGAGCTGTTTTTT. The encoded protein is CASGGGINTGELFF.

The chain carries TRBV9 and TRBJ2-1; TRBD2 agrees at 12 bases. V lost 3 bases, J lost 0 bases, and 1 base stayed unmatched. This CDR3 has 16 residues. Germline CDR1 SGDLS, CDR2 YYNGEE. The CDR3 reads CASSASGGGSYNEQFF. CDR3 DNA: TGTGCCAGCAGCGCTAGCGGGGGGGGCTCCTACAATGAGCAGTTCTTC.

The CDR3 sequence: CASSEITRGGGYTF. DNA of the CDR3: TGTGCCAGCAGTGAAATAACAAGGGGAGGGGGCTACACCTTC. The V gene is TRBV6-1, the J gene TRBJ1-2; TRBD1 is a possible D gene (5 bases). V was trimmed by 2 bases and J by 8 bases, leaving 15 bases between them. The CDR3 totals 14 residues. The germline gives CDR1 MNHNS, CDR2 SASEGT.

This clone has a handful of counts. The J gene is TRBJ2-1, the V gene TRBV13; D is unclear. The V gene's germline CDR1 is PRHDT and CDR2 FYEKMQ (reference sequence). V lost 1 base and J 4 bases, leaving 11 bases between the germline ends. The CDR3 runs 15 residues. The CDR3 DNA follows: TGTGCCAGCAGCTTAGACGGGTGGTCATACAATGAGCAGTTCTTC. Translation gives CASSLDGWSYNEQFF.

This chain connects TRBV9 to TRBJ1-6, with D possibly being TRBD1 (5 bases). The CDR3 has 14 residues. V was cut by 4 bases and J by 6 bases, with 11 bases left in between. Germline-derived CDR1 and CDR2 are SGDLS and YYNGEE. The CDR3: CASSPDKSNSPLHF. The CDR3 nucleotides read TGTGCCAGCAGCCCGGACAAGTCTAATTCACCCCTCCACTTT.

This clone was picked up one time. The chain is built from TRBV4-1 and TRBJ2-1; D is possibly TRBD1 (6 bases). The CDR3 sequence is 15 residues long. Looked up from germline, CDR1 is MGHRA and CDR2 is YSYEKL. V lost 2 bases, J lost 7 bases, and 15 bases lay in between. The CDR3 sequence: CASSQPGQVENEQFF. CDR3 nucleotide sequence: TGCGCCAGCAGCCAACCGGGACAAGTAGAAAATGAGCAGTTCTTC.